Included here is one T cell receptor beta chain sequence, with context. This sample is part of a study of control samples from healthy donors and cancer patients. J lost 0 bases, V lost 0 bases, and 4 bases had no gene match. The CDR3 consists of 17 residues. CDR1 is MNHGY and CDR2 is SVAAGI in the germline V gene. The data were produced by immunoSEQ multiplex PCR, yet TCRdb's version contains in-frame clones alone and is incomplete. The sample lists about 190,000 clones; roughly nine tenths were seen once. Sequencing was done on a sample of blood. V usage is TRBV6-9 and J usage is TRBJ1-3; 8 bases are shared with TRBD1. This TCR derives from a man in his thirties or forties in good health. CDR3 residues: CASSYSDRGLSGNTIYF. The CDR3 DNA reads as TGTGCCAGCAGTTATTCTGACAGGGGCCTCTCTGGAAACACCATATATTTT.